A selection of T cell receptor beta chains follows, all from one sample in a study of cytomegalovirus exposure and HLA in healthy donors. Measured with immunoSEQ multiplex PCR; TCRdb has only the in-frame clones, and not every one. The sample shows about 150,000 clones, 60% to 85% of them seen only once. Sequences were obtained from PBMCs. All receptors come from a man between 35 and 55 years old in good health and CMV-seropositive. Each CDR3 is given with its conserved first and last residue. D genes are given only for firm matches. Clone sizes are given selectively: once, few, many, or a class where the clone is expanded.

v_call	clone_size	d_call	j_call	cdr3_nt	cdr3_aa
TRBV18	-	-	TRBJ2-7	TGTGCCAGCTCACCGGACACCTCCGAGCAGTACTTC	CASSPDTSEQYF
TRBV19	few	TRBD1	TRBJ1-2	TGTGCCAGTAGTCCGACAGGGGGCGCTAACTATGGCTACACCTTC	CASSPTGGANYGYTF
TRBV10-3	-	TRBD2	TRBJ2-5	TGTGCCATAGCTACTAGCGAGCATAAAGAGACCCAGTACTTC	CAIATSEHKETQYF
TRBV28	-	-	TRBJ1-4	TGTGCCAGCAGTTTACCAGGGATTGAAAAACTGTTTTTT	CASSLPGIEKLFF
TRBV7-2	-	TRBD1	TRBJ2-7	TGTGCCAGCAGCTTCGGACAGGGGGCTAGCTACGAGCAGTACTTC	CASSFGQGASYEQYF
TRBV18	-	TRBD1	TRBJ2-3	TGTGCCAGCTCACCAACGGGACAGGGGGCCTTAATAAAGTACACAGATACGCAGTATTTT	CASSPTGQGALIKYTDTQYF
TRBV7-2	-	TRBD1	TRBJ2-2	TGTGCCAGCAGACCCGACAGGGTTCGTGGGGAGCTGTTTTTT	CASRPDRVRGELFF
TRBV2	few	TRBD2	TRBJ2-3	TGTGCCAGCAGAGCCGGGACTAGAGGGGATACGCAGTATTTT	CASRAGTRGDTQYF
TRBV4-3	-	TRBD2	TRBJ2-7	TGCGCCAGCAGCCAACAACTAGCGGGGGCCTACGAGCAGTACTTC	CASSQQLAGAYEQYF
TRBV6-5	-	TRBD2	TRBJ2-1	TGTGCCAGCAGTTGGAGCGGGAGTAGATCCTACAATGAGCAGTTCTTC	CASSWSGSRSYNEQFF
TRBV30	-	-	TRBJ2-2	TGTGCCCGGAACCGGAGGAACACCGGGGAGCTGTTTTTT	CARNRRNTGELFF
TRBV19	-	-	TRBJ2-7	TGTGCCAGTAGTATCCGGAAGGGGGTGAGCATCGAGCAGTACTTC	CASSIRKGVSIEQYF
TRBV10-1	-	-	TRBJ2-1	TGCGCCAGCAGTGGGGCCCCTGCTAGCGTTGAGAACAATGAGCAGTTCTTC	CASSGAPASVENNEQFF
TRBV28	-	TRBD2	TRBJ2-1	TGTGCCAGCAGCCCCGGACTAGGTTGGAACAATGAGCAGTTCTTC	CASSPGLGWNNEQFF
TRBV5-6	-	-	TRBJ2-7	TGTGCCAGCAGCCCATTGGGGAGCTCCTACGAGCAGTACTTC	CASSPLGSSYEQYF
TRBV7-2	once	TRBD2	TRBJ2-2	TGTGCCAGCAGCCAGCGGGGCGCGAACACCGGGGAGCTGTTTTTT	CASSQRGANTGELFF
TRBV14	many	TRBD1	TRBJ2-7	TGTGCCAGCAGCCAAGATTGGGGGGGACAGGGGGCGGTCGAGCAGTACTTC	CASSQDWGGQGAVEQYF
TRBV30	-	TRBD1	TRBJ1-3	TGTGCCTGGAGAGACAGGGCTGGAAACACCATATATTTT	CAWRDRAGNTIYF
TRBV7-9	-	-	TRBJ1-1	TGTGCCAGCAGCTTAGTGGGGGGTGACACTGAAGCTTTCTTT	CASSLVGGDTEAFF
TRBV5-4	-	-	TRBJ1-3	TGTGCCAGCAGCTTTGGGGGCGGCAGGAGCCATGGAAACACCATATATTTT	CASSFGGGRSHGNTIYF
TRBV11-2	few	TRBD2	TRBJ2-3	TGTGCCAGCAGCTTCCTAGCGGGGTCGGGGAACACAGATACGCAGTATTTT	CASSFLAGSGNTDTQYF
TRBV7-9	-	-	TRBJ2-7	TGTGCCAGCAGCTTAGAAGGCGGCTCCTACGAGCAGTACTTC	CASSLEGGSYEQYF
TRBV4-3	-	TRBD1	TRBJ1-2	TGCGCCAGCAGCCAAGGACAGGGAGGCTACACCTTC	CASSQGQGGYTF
TRBV7-2	-	TRBD2	TRBJ2-7	TGTGCCAGCAGCTTACGGCGGGAGGGCCTGGACTTC	CASSLRREGLDF
TRBV10-2	-	-	TRBJ2-2	TGCGCCAGCAGGGACTTCTACACCGGGGAGCTGTTTTTT	CASRDFYTGELFF
TRBV18	-	TRBD1	TRBJ1-1	TGTGCCAGCTCGCCGAGGGGACAGGGGGCGAGAAACACTGAAGCTTTCTTT	CASSPRGQGARNTEAFF
TRBV19	-	-	TRBJ2-5	TGTGCCAGTAGTAGGGGGCGCGGAGAGACCCAGTACTTC	CASSRGRGETQYF
TRBV28	-	-	TRBJ2-2	TGTGCCAGTCTTCAGGTCACGAACACCGGGGAGCTGTTTTTT	CASLQVTNTGELFF
TRBV5-5	-	-	TRBJ2-7	TGTGCCAGCAGCTTGAGTGGTAGCTCCTACGAGCAGTACTTC	CASSLSGSSYEQYF
TRBV18	-	-	TRBJ1-5	TGTGCCAGCTCCCTTGGACTCCATAATCAGCCCCAGCATTTT	CASSLGLHNQPQHF
TRBV18	-	TRBD1	TRBJ2-7	TGTGCCAGCTCACCCCGGGACAGTGATTACGAGCAGTACTTC	CASSPRDSDYEQYF
TRBV5-4	-	TRBD2	TRBJ2-3	TGTGCCAGCAGCTTGCCGCTAGCGGGAGGGGTCAGGGGTACGCAGTATTTT	CASSLPLAGGVRGTQYF
TRBV9	-	-	TRBJ1-2	TGTGCCAGCAGCGTAGGGACAAACCCTAACTATGGCTACACCTTC	CASSVGTNPNYGYTF
TRBV18	-	TRBD2	TRBJ2-1	TGTGCCAGCTCACAGACTAGCGGCGGGGTCAATGAGCAGTTCTTC	CASSQTSGGVNEQFF
TRBV7-6	once	TRBD2	TRBJ2-5	TGTGCCAGCAGCTTGTCCCTAGCGGGGGGCTACCAAGAGACCCAGTACTTC	CASSLSLAGGYQETQYF
TRBV6-1	-	-	TRBJ2-7	TGTGCCAGCAGTGAGCGGGGCTGGAGGGAGCAGTACTTC	CASSERGWREQYF
TRBV14	-	-	TRBJ2-5	TGTGCCAGCAGCCAAGCTTGGGAAAGCCAACAGGGGGGGCAAGAGACCCAGTACTTC	CASSQAWESQQGGQETQYF
TRBV27	few	-	TRBJ1-2	TGTGCCAGCAGTCCCTGGGGGGGAGATAAGGGCATCTATGGCTACACCTTC	CASSPWGGDKGIYGYTF
TRBV9	few	TRBD2	TRBJ2-1	TGTGCCAGCAGCGACCCGACTAGCCCTGAGCAGTTCTTC	CASSDPTSPEQFF
TRBV15	-	TRBD1	TRBJ2-5	TGTGCCACCAGCAGAGCACCCGGGACAGGAGAGACCCAGTACTTC	CATSRAPGTGETQYF
TRBV7-9	once	-	TRBJ2-7	TGTGCCAGCGAGGCATTTGTATCCTACGAGCAGTACTTC	CASEAFVSYEQYF
TRBV4-3	-	-	TRBJ2-2	TGCGCCAGCAGCCTAACAGGCCTGAACACCGGGGAGCTGTTTTTT	CASSLTGLNTGELFF
TRBV6-6	few	-	TRBJ1-5	TGTGCCAGCAGCGCCCGAAGAGAGCCCCAGCATTTT	CASSARREPQHF
TRBV9	-	TRBD2	TRBJ2-7	TGTGCCAGCAGCGTGGGAGGACTAGCGGGGGCCTACGAGCAGTACTTC	CASSVGGLAGAYEQYF
TRBV5-6	-	-	TRBJ2-5	TGTGCCAGCGGGGGCTGGGCTCAAGAGACCCAGTACTTC	CASGGWAQETQYF
TRBV6-6	few	TRBD2	TRBJ2-1	TGTGCCAGCACCTACGGGGGGAATGAGCAGTTCTTC	CASTYGGNEQFF
TRBV10-3	-	TRBD1	TRBJ2-6	TGTGCCATCAGCGGACAGGGAAACTCTGGGGCCAACGTCCTGACTTTC	CAISGQGNSGANVLTF
TRBV7-2	-	TRBD1	TRBJ2-3	TGTGCCAGCAGCCCCCGGACAGGCCTGAGCACAGATACGCAGTATTTT	CASSPRTGLSTDTQYF
TRBV11-2	-	TRBD1	TRBJ2-4	TGTGCCAGCAGCTTAGTGGCAGTCCCGGGACAGTCCAAAAACATTCAGTACTTC	CASSLVAVPGQSKNIQYF
TRBV4-2	-	TRBD2	TRBJ2-5	TGTGCCAGCAGCCAAGAAAGAGCGGGAGGGCCAGAGACCCAGTACTTC	CASSQERAGGPETQYF
TRBV4-2	-	-	TRBJ2-6	TGTGCCAGCAGCCAAGTAGAGGCTGGGGCCAACGTCCTGACTTTC	CASSQVEAGANVLTF